The present entry profiles one T cell receptor (beta chain) with its context. Its target is not known. All patients relapsed after autologous stem cell transplantation, and brentuximab vedotin exposure varied. These data come from a study of PD-1 blockade in classical Hodgkin lymphoma. Whole-study findings and limits: Baseline diversity resembling that of newly diagnosed patients was seen in complete responders.

Trimming took 1 base from V and 5 from J, leaving 5 bases between them. The CDR3 covers 13 residues. Germline CDR1 SEHNR, CDR2 FQNEAQ (reference sequence). Clones were sequenced by immunoSEQ multiplex PCR, and TCRdb holds only the in-frame ones, with some missing. The sample lists almost 85,000 clones, approximately 91% occurring once. This sequence joins TRBV7-9 and TRBJ1-4; no clear D. The sequence was collected from a human donor with classical Hodgkin lymphoma. The sample here was peripheral blood mononuclear cells (PBMCs), taken at baseline. CDR3 amino acids: CASSLEANEKLFF. CDR3 nucleotide sequence: TGTGCCAGCAGCTTAGAGGCGAATGAAAAACTGTTTTTT.